This T cell receptor beta chain was sequenced for a study of T cell responses to AZD1222 COVID-19 vaccine. Study background: The study pooled second doses at about 4 or about 12 weeks.

Study findings and constraints: Just a handful of people given AZD1222 tested seropositive at baseline. Elevations in Spike-specific TCR breadth and depth followed administration of two AZD1222 doses.

The CDR3 consists of 17 residues. Trimming cost V 4 bases and J 1 base, with 19 bases left between them. The germline V gene encodes CDR1 SGHNT and CDR2 YYREEE (reference sequence). Libraries were prepared by immunoSEQ multiplex PCR; TCRdb keeps only in-frame clonotypes and omits some of them. This sample carries about 150,000 clones, 88% of them seen once, and the ten largest clones take over 13%. For this clone: Its specificity is not known.

This specimen was peripheral blood, taken on day 0 of AZD1222 vaccination. This sequence joins TRBV5-4 and TRBJ2-3, with D perhaps matching TRBD2 (6 bases). The TCR originated in an adult in good health. DNA of the CDR3: TGTGCCAGCAGCCCCCGGGACTTGGGGGTCGGCACAGATACGCAGTATTTT. Protein sequence: CASSPRDLGVGTDTQYF.